These 8 T cell receptor beta chains originate from one sample sequenced in a study of OX40 agonist ivuxolimab in advanced cancers. Libraries came from the immunoSEQ multiplex PCR assay. TCRdb took this table from immuneACCESS and kept in-frame rearrangements with V and J called. Such tables lack part of the clones; where checked against another copy, unresolved V genes explain under half of the gap, and the rest is unexplained. The sample table lists about 74,000 clones, 84% of them with a count of one. The top ten hold around 6.6% of the sample. Sequenced here: CD4+ or CD8+ T cells sorted from blood, sampled in a trial of the OX40 agonist ivuxolimab. These receptors all come from an adult with an advanced solid tumor such as melanoma, head and neck, liver or kidney cancer.

This sequence joins TRBV6-1 and TRBJ1-2; D not resolved. Germline values: CDR1 MNHNS, CDR2 SASEGT. There are 10 residues in the CDR3. V was pared by 8 bases and J by 3 bases, with 4 bases between. The DNA for the CDR3 is TGTGCCAGCGGGTACTATGGCTACACCTTC. The encoded protein is CASGYYGYTF.

The V gene is TRBV10-3, the J gene TRBJ2-5, with D perhaps being TRBD1 or TRBD2 (5 bases each). Germline values: CDR1 ENHRY, CDR2 SYGVKD. Trimming took off 6 bases at V and 3 bases at J, with 11 bases between the two ends. There are 13 residues in the CDR3. CDR3 residues: CAIRDGTEETQYF. Written as DNA, the CDR3 is TGTGCCATCAGGGACGGGACGGAAGAGACCCAGTACTTC.

The V gene is TRBV11-3, the J gene TRBJ1-1, with D unclear. CDR3 length: 13 residues. Per germline, CDR1 SGHNT and CDR2 YENEEA. V lost 1 base and J lost 0, with 3 bases in between. CDR3 DNA sequence: TGTGCCAGCAGCTTAGGGGTGAACACTGAAGCTTTCTTT. It specifies CASSLGVNTEAFF.

The chain is built from TRBV6-5 and TRBJ2-2, with D perhaps matching TRBD2 (7 bases). The CDR3 runs to 14 residues. CDR1 and CDR2 from the germline V gene are MNHEY and SVGAGI. The V end lost 6 bases, the J end lost 3 bases, and 11 bases lay between the germline ends. CDR3 loop: CASRAGAYTGELFF. CDR3 DNA: TGTGCCAGCAGGGCGGGGGCCTACACCGGGGAGCTGTTTTTT.

V is TRBV6-6 and J is TRBJ2-3; 9 positions agree with TRBD1. The CDR3 covers 14 residues. Germline V lookup: CDR1 MNHNY, CDR2 SVGAGI (reference sequence). Germline trimming cut 6 bases from V and 4 bases from J; bases unmatched to any gene: 5. The CDR3 protein is CASRPGQGPDTQYF. CDR3 sequence (DNA): TGTGCCAGCAGGCCCGGACAGGGGCCAGATACGCAGTATTTT.

The chain joins TRBV6-6 to TRBJ1-1; the match to TRBD1 covers 7 bases. This CDR3 is built from 13 residues. Per germline, CDR1 MNHNY and CDR2 SVGAGI (reference sequence). The trim removed 10 bases at V and 8 bases at J, leaving 13 bases unmatched. CDR3 coding DNA: TGTGCCACTTTCCGGGACAGCTACCTAGAAGCTTTCTTT. This gives the protein CATFRDSYLEAFF.

This clone was seen only once. The chain links TRBV11-2 to TRBJ2-1; tentative D call: TRBD2 (5 bases). The CDR3 is made up of 15 amino acids. In germline, CDR1 is SGHAT, CDR2 FQNNGV. Trimming cost V 3 bases and J 0 bases, with 9 bases left between them. The CDR3 region is CASSLEVSSYNEQFF. Here the CDR3 DNA reads TGTGCCAGCAGCTTGGAGGTCAGCTCCTACAATGAGCAGTTCTTC.

This clone appeared once. This chain uses TRBV10-3 with TRBJ2-3; TRBD2 aligns across 13 bases. The V and J ends lost 4 bases and 1 base, in that order; junction bases with no gene match: 11. The CDR3 is made up of 19 amino acids. CDR1 is ENHRY, CDR2 SYGVKD, per germline. The CDR3 spells CAISGTTSGGSPGTDTQYF. The CDR3 bases are TGTGCCATCAGTGGAACGACTAGCGGGGGGAGTCCCGGCACAGATACGCAGTATTTT.